This T cell receptor (beta chain) was captured in a study of OX40 agonist ivuxolimab in advanced cancers. Points from the study as a whole: The study did not work out the antigen specificity of the expanded peripheral T cells.

This clone came up once. Its cognate antigen is unknown. This table comes from immunoSEQ multiplex PCR, and its TCRdb copy is limited to in-frame clones, with some not included. In the table there are tens of thousands of clones, approximately 86% of which are singletons. Trimming pared 3 bases from V and 8 bases from J, leaving 13 bases between. The germline V gene encodes CDR1 SGHAT and CDR2 FQNNGV. CDR3 length: 13 amino acids. J is TRBJ1-1 and V is TRBV11-2; possibly TRBD1 for D (6 bases). The TCR was taken from an adult with an advanced solid tumor such as melanoma, head and neck, liver or kidney cancer. The starting material was CD4+ or CD8+ T cells sorted from blood, obtained in a trial of the OX40 agonist ivuxolimab. The CDR3 sequence: CASSLSRGPEAFF. CDR3 coding DNA: TGTGCCAGCAGCTTGTCACGGGGGCCCGAAGCTTTCTTT.